Following are 2 T cell receptor beta chains from one sample sequenced in a study of tumor and adjacent non-tumor tissue in lung cancer. A modified ARM-PCR protocol with three rounds of nested PCR amplified TCRbeta. TCRdb independently ran MiXCR on the multiplex PCR reads; one entry per CDR3 protein. There are approximately 120,000 distinct CDR3 sequences in the sample; approximately 71% occur only once, and about 39% lies in the top ten. RNA was extracted from bulk tissue without any cell sorting. Input material: lung tumor tissue. These receptors all stem from an older woman with non-small cell lung cancer.

On this clonotype itself: One junction end does not reproduce the germline sequence, and a read error may be involved. CDR3 residues: CASSPRLAGESTWDLFF. CDR3 DNA sequence: TGTGCCAGCAGCCCGCGACTAGCGGGAGAATCTACCTGGGATCTGTTTTTT. The V and J genes are TRBV11-1 and TRBJ2-2, with TRBD2 matching over 12 bases. This CDR3 comprises 17 residues. Germline V gives CDR1 SGHAT, CDR2 FQDESV (reference sequence).

This clonotype was seen at least ten times. The chain employs TRBV6-5 and TRBJ2-7; the D call may be TRBD1 or TRBD2 (6 bases each). Between the trimmed V and J ends, which lost 3 bases and 6 bases, there was a span of 15 bases. The CDR3 spans 14 residues. From germline, CDR1 is MNHEY and CDR2 SVGAGI. The DNA for the CDR3 is TGTGCCAGCAGTTATGGGCAGAGGGGGGTCGAGCAGTACTTC. Protein sequence: CASSYGQRGVEQYF.